This is a list of T cell receptor beta chains from one sample in a study of cytomegalovirus exposure and HLA in healthy donors. Some clones are missing from TCRdb's copy, which holds only in-frame ones; the method was immunoSEQ multiplex PCR. The sample lists 95,000 to 150,000 clones, less than 80% occurring once. Sequences were obtained from PBMCs. These receptors came from a middle-aged man in good health and CMV-seropositive. Each CDR3 is given with its conserved first and last residue.

V gene,CDR3 protein
TRBV29-1,CSVEPPDRVREQYF
TRBV18,CASSFGQATGNTIYF
TRBV5-1,CASSLSGRGYTF
TRBV6-1,CASSGDGLAGAKDLYEQYF
TRBV14,CASSQVYSVDEQFF
TRBV6-1,CASSESGVKGSNQPQHF
TRBV18,CATSPGGWNTGELFF
TRBV7-2,CASSLGLVGNEQFF
TRBV6-1,CASSERGFDEQFF
TRBV10-3,CAISVTQGGYEQYF
TRBV6-1,CASSEVPTGSGNTIYF
TRBV7-9,CASSLATSGGTDTQYF
TRBV29-1,CSGLAEGVKTQYF
TRBV4-3,CASSHSPGLRTDTQYF
TRBV10-3,CAIGADLSSTDTQYF
TRBV29-1,CSVADLTYEQYF
TRBV6-6,CASSYLRPSSYNEQFF
TRBV5-1,CASSLGRVNEKLFF
TRBV9,CASSSRQEKYGYTF
TRBV27,CASSTNLAGGGKTQYF
TRBV15,CATSRTSAGTEAFF
TRBV11-2,CASSLVGRENEQYF
TRBV5-1,CASSKETGADTEAFF
TRBV7-2,CASSVTGTRTEQYF
TRBV25-1,CASSGGTGRNTQYF
TRBV9,CASGPSGRGHNEQFF
TRBV6-4,CASSDLEGGDEQFF